This TCR beta chain was retrieved from a study of PD-1 blockade in classical Hodgkin lymphoma. The study's findings and limits: Causes of the repertoire differences remain undefined, possibly disease activity or prior therapy. TCR diversity at baseline was reported to be reduced in newly diagnosed patients relative to healthy donors. Exclusion was applied to patients who started nivolumab under 1 year after ASCT. Unlike CD8+ TCR diversity, which did not rise significantly by C4D1, CD4+ TCR diversity did.

Profiling relied on immunoSEQ multiplex PCR, and the TCRdb table lists in-frame clones only, not all of them. The data hold tens of thousands of clones, with approximately 89% observed a single time. Sample time point: cycle 4 day 1 (C4D1), after less than seven weeks of nivolumab. Relapse after autologous stem cell transplantation occurred in every patient, and brentuximab vedotin exposure varied. To note about this clone: Its antigen is not known.

Here the sequenced sample was peripheral blood mononuclear cells (PBMCs), taken before the fourth cycle of nivolumab. This TCR came from a human donor with classical Hodgkin lymphoma.

The CDR3 DNA reads TGTGCCAGCAGACCCGGACTAGTTTGGAATGAGCAGTTCTTC. Its translation: CASRPGLVWNEQFF. This rearrangement joins TRBV6-5 to TRBJ2-1; 7 bases match TRBD2. The ends lost 6 bases at V and 7 bases at J; junction bases unmatched: 9. CDR1 MNHEY and CDR2 SVGAGI come from the germline V gene. This CDR3 comprises 14 residues.